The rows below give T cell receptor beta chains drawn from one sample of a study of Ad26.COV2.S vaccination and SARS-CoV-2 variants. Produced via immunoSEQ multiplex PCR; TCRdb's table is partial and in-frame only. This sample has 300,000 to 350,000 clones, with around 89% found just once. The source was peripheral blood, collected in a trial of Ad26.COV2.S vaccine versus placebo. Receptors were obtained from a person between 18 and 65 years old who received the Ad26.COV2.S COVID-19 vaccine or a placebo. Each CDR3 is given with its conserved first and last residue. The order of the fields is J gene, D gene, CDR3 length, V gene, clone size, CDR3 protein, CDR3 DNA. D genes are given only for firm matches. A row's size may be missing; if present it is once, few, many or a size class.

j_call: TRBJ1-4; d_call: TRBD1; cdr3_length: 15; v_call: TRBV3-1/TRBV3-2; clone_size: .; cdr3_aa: CASSRTGQENEKLFF; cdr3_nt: TGTGCCAGCAGCCGGACAGGACAGGAGAATGAAAAACTGTTTTTT
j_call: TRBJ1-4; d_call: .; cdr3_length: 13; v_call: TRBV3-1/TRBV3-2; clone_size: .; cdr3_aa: CASSQESVKKLFF; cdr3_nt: TGTGCCAGCAGCCAAGAGTCAGTTAAGAAACTGTTTTTT
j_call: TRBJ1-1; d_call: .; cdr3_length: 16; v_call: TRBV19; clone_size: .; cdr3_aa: CASSMAWATGGREAFF; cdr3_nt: TGTGCCAGTAGTATGGCCTGGGCCACAGGAGGGAGGGAAGCTTTCTTT
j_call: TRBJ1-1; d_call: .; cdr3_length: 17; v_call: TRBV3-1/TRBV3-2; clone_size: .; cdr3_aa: CASSQDTRTIPNTEAFF; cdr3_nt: TGTGCCAGCAGCCAAGATACCAGGACAATCCCCAACACTGAAGCTTTCTTT
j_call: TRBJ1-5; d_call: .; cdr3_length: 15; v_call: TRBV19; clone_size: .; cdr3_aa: CASSLRDYSNQPQHF; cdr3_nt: TGTGCCAGTAGTCTGAGGGATTATAGCAATCAGCCCCAGCATTTT
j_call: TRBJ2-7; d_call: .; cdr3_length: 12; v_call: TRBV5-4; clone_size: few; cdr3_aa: CASSLSPYEQYF; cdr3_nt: TGTGCCAGCAGCTTGAGTCCCTACGAGCAGTACTTC
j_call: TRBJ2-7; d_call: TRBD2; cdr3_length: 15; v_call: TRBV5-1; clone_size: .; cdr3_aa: CASTETSGKAHEQYF; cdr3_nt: TGCGCCAGCACCGAAACTAGCGGGAAGGCCCACGAGCAGTACTTC
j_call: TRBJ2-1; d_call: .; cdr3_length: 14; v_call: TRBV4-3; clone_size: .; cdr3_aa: CASSLDTTYNEQFF; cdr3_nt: TGCGCCAGCAGCCTGGACACGACCTACAATGAGCAGTTCTTC
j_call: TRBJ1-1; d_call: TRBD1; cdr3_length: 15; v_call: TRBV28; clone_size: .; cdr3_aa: CASNLGGQGATEAFF; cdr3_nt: TGTGCCAGCAACCTAGGGGGACAGGGGGCCACTGAAGCTTTCTTT
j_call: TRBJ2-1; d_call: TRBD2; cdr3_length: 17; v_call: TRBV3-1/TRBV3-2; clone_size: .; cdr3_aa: CASSPLFAGGAYNEQFF; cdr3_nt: TGTGCCAGCAGCCCCCTTTTCGCGGGAGGAGCCTACAATGAGCAGTTCTTC
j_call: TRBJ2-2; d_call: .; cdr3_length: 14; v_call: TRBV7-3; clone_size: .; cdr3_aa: CASSEGGNTGELFF; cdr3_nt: TGTGCCAGCAGCGAGGGAGGGAACACCGGGGAGCTGTTTTTT
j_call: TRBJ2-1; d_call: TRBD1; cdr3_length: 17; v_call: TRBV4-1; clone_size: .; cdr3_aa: CASSQDGAGTGKAEQFF; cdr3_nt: TGCGCCAGCAGCCAAGATGGGGCCGGGACAGGGAAAGCTGAGCAGTTCTTC
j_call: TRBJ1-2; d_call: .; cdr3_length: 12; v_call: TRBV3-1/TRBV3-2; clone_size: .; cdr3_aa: CASSGRYYGYTF; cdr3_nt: TGTGCCAGCAGCGGCCGTTACTATGGCTACACCTTC
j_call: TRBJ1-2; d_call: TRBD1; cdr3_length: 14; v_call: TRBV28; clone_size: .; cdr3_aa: CASRPMTGAYGYTF; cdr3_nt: TGTGCCAGCAGACCTATGACAGGGGCCTATGGCTACACCTTC
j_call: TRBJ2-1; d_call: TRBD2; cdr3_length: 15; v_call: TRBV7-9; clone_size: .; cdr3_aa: CASSLGVTGGNEQFF; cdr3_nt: TGTGCCAGCAGCTTAGGGGTTACGGGGGGGAATGAGCAGTTCTTC
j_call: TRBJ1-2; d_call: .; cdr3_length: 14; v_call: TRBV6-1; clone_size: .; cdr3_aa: CASSESGSFYGYTF; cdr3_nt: TGTGCCAGCAGTGAATCTGGATCGTTCTATGGCTACACCTTC
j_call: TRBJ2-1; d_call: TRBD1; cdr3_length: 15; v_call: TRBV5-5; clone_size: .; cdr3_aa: CASSFTGDLYNEQFF; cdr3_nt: TGTGCCAGCAGCTTTACAGGGGACCTATACAATGAGCAGTTCTTC
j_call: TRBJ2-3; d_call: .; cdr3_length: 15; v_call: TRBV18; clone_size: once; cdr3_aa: CASSQNLQGTDTQYF; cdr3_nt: TGTGCCAGCTCACAAAACTTACAGGGCACAGATACGCAGTATTTT
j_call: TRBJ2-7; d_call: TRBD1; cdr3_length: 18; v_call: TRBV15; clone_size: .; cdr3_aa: CATSRKTGATKISYEQYF; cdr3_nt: TGTGCCACCAGCAGAAAGACAGGGGCTACGAAAATCTCCTACGAGCAGTACTTC
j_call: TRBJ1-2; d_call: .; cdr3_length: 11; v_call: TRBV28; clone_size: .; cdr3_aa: CASSPRGGYTF; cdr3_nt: TGTGCCAGCAGCCCCCGGGGTGGCTACACCTTC
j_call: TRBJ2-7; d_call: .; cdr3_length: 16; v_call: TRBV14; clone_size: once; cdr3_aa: CASSQDSGTPPYEQYF; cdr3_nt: TGTGCCAGCAGCCAAGATTCCGGGACGCCGCCCTACGAGCAGTACTTC
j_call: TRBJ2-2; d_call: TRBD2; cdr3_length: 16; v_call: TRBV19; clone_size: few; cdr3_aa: CASSISTSGITGELFF; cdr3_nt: TGTGCCAGTAGTATCTCGACTAGCGGGATTACCGGGGAGCTGTTTTTT
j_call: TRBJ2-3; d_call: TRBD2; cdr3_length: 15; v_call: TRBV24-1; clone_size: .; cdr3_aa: CATSDLRLAPDTQYF; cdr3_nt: TGTGCCACCAGTGATTTGCGACTAGCCCCAGATACGCAGTATTTT
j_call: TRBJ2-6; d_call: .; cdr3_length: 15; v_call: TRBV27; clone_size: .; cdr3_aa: CASSPRPSGANVLTF; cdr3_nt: TGTGCCAGCAGTCCCAGACCCTCTGGGGCCAACGTCCTGACTTTC
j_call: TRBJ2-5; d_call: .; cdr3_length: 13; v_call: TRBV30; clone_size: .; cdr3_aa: CAWTQGTQETQYF; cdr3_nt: TGTGCCTGGACTCAGGGGACCCAAGAGACCCAGTACTTC
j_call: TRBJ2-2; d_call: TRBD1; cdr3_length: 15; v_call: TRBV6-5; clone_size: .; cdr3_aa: CASSTNRGNTGELFF; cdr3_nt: TGTGCCAGCAGTACTAACAGGGGGAACACCGGGGAGCTGTTTTTT
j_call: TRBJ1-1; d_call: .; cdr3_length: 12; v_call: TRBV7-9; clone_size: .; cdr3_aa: CASSLGAGDAFF; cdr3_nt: TGTGCCAGCAGCTTAGGGGCAGGGGACGCTTTCTTT
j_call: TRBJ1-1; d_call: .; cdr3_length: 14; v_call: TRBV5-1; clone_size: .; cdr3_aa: CASSSLTENTEAFF; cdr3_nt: TGCGCCAGCAGCTCCCTGACAGAGAACACTGAAGCTTTCTTT
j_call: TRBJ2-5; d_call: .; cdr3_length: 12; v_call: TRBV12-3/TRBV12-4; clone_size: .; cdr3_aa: CASRPWSGTQYF; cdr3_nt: TGTGCCAGCAGACCCTGGTCGGGGACCCAGTACTTC
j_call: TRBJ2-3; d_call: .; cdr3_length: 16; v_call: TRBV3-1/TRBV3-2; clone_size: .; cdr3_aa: CASSQVANSWTDTQYF; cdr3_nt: TGTGCCAGCAGCCAAGTCGCTAATAGCTGGACAGATACGCAGTATTTT
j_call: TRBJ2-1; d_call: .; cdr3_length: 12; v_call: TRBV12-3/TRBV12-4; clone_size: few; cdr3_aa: CASKSYLNEQFF; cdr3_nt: TGTGCCAGCAAGAGCTACCTCAATGAGCAGTTCTTC
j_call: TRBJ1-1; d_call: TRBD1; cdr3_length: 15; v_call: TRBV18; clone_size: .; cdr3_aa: CASSPTGTGETEAFF; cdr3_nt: TGTGCCAGCTCACCTACCGGGACAGGGGAAACTGAAGCTTTCTTT